Shown below are 25 T cell receptor beta chains from a single sample sequenced in a study of regulatory T cells in long-lasting Graves disease. The time point was: persistent/refractory GD, antithyroid drugs over 5 years with positive TRAb. Isolated PBMC RNA provided the starting material for the TCR library. Combining iRepertoire HTBI primers with Arm-PCR of CDR3 regions, the authors built TCR beta libraries. MiXCR, applied by TCRdb to the multiplex PCR reads, yields one record per CDR3 protein. The sample lists around 510,000 distinct CDR3 sequences; less than 25% were seen once. The input for sequencing was peripheral blood mononuclear cells (PBMCs), taken when the disease was refractory, from a patient treated with antithyroid drugs. The receptors were sampled from a female donor with Graves disease.

There are many counts of this clonotype. This chain uses TRBV28 with TRBJ2-7; 7 bases map to TRBD1. Germline CDR1 reads MDHEN; CDR2 reads SYDVKM. The CDR3 contains 15 residues. With V trimmed by 7 bases and J by 1 base, 10 bases remained unmatched. The DNA for the CDR3 is TGTGCCAGCACCTTAACAGGGGCAGGGTCCTACGAGCAGTACTTC. It is translated as CASTLTGAGSYEQYF.

In its sample, this clonotype was seen many times. V usage is TRBV28 and J usage is TRBJ1-5; TRBD1 is a possible D gene (6 bases). Trimming removed 6 bases at V and 5 bases at J, with 17 bases between. Germline V gives CDR1 MDHEN, CDR2 SYDVKM. The CDR3 has 15 residues. CDR3 sequence: CASSLRDRTHQPQHF. The CDR3 DNA follows: TGTGCCAGCAGCCTCCGAGACAGGACGCATCAGCCCCAGCATTTT.

This clonotype was counted ten times or more. The DNA is omitted, as the CDR3 cannot be located on it reliably, and the CDR3 follows TCRdb's listing. The chain recombines TRBV6-2 or TRBV6-3 with TRBJ1-4; no check of the table's D call, TRBD1, against the DNA was made. The CDR3 numbers 16 amino acids, ends counted. Germline V CDR1 and CDR2: MNHEY, SVGEGT. CDR3 region: CASSRASGQGFGKLFF.

Ten or more counts support this clonotype. The chain uses TRBV11-2 and TRBJ2-7; 11 positions match TRBD2. V was pared by 6 bases and J by 6 bases, with 7 bases of the junction left unmatched. The CDR3 has 14 residues. The germline V gene has CDR1 SGHAT and CDR2 FQNNGV. CDR3 in amino acids: CASRVAGGPLEQYF. DNA of the CDR3: TGTGCCAGCAGGGTAGCGGGAGGGCCCCTCGAGCAGTACTTC.

This clonotype was seen a handful of times. The chain links TRBV27 to TRBJ2-3, with 11 positions matching TRBD2. With 2 bases clipped from V and 6 bases from J, the junction kept 7 bases outside the gene matches. This CDR3 comprises 16 residues. CDR1 and CDR2 from the germline V gene are MNHEY and SMNVEV (reference sequence). CDR3 protein: CASSLRTSGLMDTQYF. The CDR3 DNA is TGTGCCAGCAGTTTACGGACTAGCGGGTTGATGGATACGCAGTATTTT.

DNA for the CDR3: TGCGACGTGAAGGGGACAGGGAGTTTCTACGAGCAGTACTTC. Translated: CDVKGTGSFYEQYF. The J gene is TRBJ2-7, the V gene TRBV29-1, with 9 bases matching TRBD1. CDR3 size: 14 residues. Germline CDR1 and CDR2: SQVTM and ANQGSEA.

This clonotype came up many times. The gene calls are TRBV6-5 and TRBJ1-1; D remains unclear. Looked up from germline, CDR1 is MNHEY and CDR2 is SVGAGI. V lost 0 bases and J lost 4, with 12 bases in between. This CDR3 spans 15 amino acids. The CDR3 region is CASSYSPVPGTEAFF. CDR3 sequence (DNA): TGTGCCAGCAGTTACTCCCCGGTCCCTGGCACTGAAGCTTTCTTT.

Ten or more counts support this clonotype. CDR3 bases: TGTGCCAGCAGTGAAGGAGGACCCATATACGAGCAGTACTTC. Amino acids: CASSEGGPIYEQYF. The chain joins TRBV28 to TRBJ2-7; TRBD2 is a possible D gene (5 bases). Germline loops: CDR1 MDHEN, CDR2 SYDVKM. V lost 5 bases and J 4 bases, leaving 15 bases between the germline ends. This CDR3 contains 14 residues.

This clonotype was detected only a few times. The chain joins TRBV7-8 to TRBJ2-3; tentatively, D is TRBD2 (5 bases). In germline, CDR1 is SGHVS, CDR2 FQNEAQ. V was pared by 10 bases and J by 1 base, with 15 bases between. This CDR3 is built from 14 residues. In DNA, the CDR3 is TGTGCCACCAAGGAGGAGTACCGCACAGATACGCAGTATTTT. Amino acids: CATKEEYRTDTQYF.

On this clonotype itself: This sequence may be a read error, since a much larger clone differs from it by one base. The CDR3 DNA reads TGTGCCATCAGTTACGGCGGGAGGGGTGGCAAAAACATTCAGTACTTC. Its translation is CAISYGGRGGKNIQYF. V is TRBV10-3 and J is TRBJ2-4; 9 nucleotides align to TRBD2. The CDR3 spans 16 residues. The V gene's germline CDR1 is ENHRY and CDR2 SYGVKD. V trimming: 5 bases; J trimming: 3 bases; junction bases outside the gene matches: 8.

CDR3 nucleotides: TGTGCCAGCAGCCAAGGAATGTGGCGGACCCAGTACTTC. As protein: CASSQGMWRTQYF. V is TRBV3-1 and J is TRBJ2-5; D uncertain. Germline CDR1 is LGHDT and CDR2 is YNNKEL (reference sequence). V was clipped by 1 base and J by 7 bases, with 10 bases between them. The CDR3 is made up of 13 amino acids.

This clonotype was seen at least ten times. J is TRBJ1-2 and V is TRBV7-9; D remains unclear. The CDR3 totals 15 residues. V gave up 3 bases and J gave up 3 bases, with 14 bases separating them. Germline-derived CDR1 and CDR2 are SEHNR and FQNEAQ (reference sequence). CDR3 in amino acids: CASSFGTGIDYGYTF. CDR3 coding DNA: TGTGCCAGCAGCTTCGGTACCGGGATCGACTATGGCTACACCTTC.

This CDR3 is CASSPFRRVGNQPQHF. CDR3 DNA: TGTGCCAGCAGTCCTTTCAGGAGGGTAGGCAATCAGCCCCAGCATTTT. The chain recombines TRBV6-1 with TRBJ1-5; D unclear. V was clipped by 5 bases and J by 2 bases, with 16 bases between them. The germline V gene encodes CDR1 MNHNS and CDR2 SASEGT. CDR3 length equals 16 residues.

V gene TRBV6-9 combines with J gene TRBJ1-2, with D uncertain. Germline V gene data show CDR1 as MNHGY and CDR2 as SVAAGI. The length of the CDR3 is 14 residues. Trimming took 3 bases from V and 0 from J, leaving 8 bases between them. The CDR3 sequence is CASSYSQTNYGYTF. The CDR3, as DNA: TGTGCCAGCAGTTACTCTCAAACTAACTATGGCTACACCTTC.

The chain has TRBV5-1 and TRBJ2-7; maybe TRBD1 (6 bases). V lost 4 bases, J lost 2 bases, and 10 bases lay in between. Per the germline V gene, CDR1 is SGHRS and CDR2 is YFSETQ. The CDR3 extends over 13 amino acids. DNA of the CDR3: TGCGCCAGCAGCGTAGACAGGACCTACGAGCAGTACTTC. It yields the protein CASSVDRTYEQYF.

V is TRBV9 and J is TRBJ2-7, with 9 positions matching TRBD2. This CDR3 is built from 16 residues. The V gene's germline CDR1 is SGDLS and CDR2 YYNGEE. V lost 1 base, J lost 7 bases, and 12 bases stayed unmatched. The CDR3 reads CASSVWDTAGGHEQYF. The CDR3 DNA sequence: TGTGCCAGCAGCGTATGGGATACGGCGGGAGGGCATGAGCAGTACTTC.

This clonotype was counted at least ten times. The V call is TRBV28, the J call TRBJ1-3; 7 positions match TRBD1. Germline trimming cut 7 bases from V and 4 bases from J; bases unmatched to any gene: 10. Germline V gene data show CDR1 as MDHEN and CDR2 as SYDVKM. The CDR3 has 15 amino acids. The CDR3, as DNA: TGTGCCAGCACCAAGACAGGGCTAAAAGGAAACACCATATATTTT. As protein: CASTKTGLKGNTIYF.

CDR3 loop: CASSRTSGRSTGELFF. The CDR3 DNA reads as TGTGCCAGCAGTCGGACTAGCGGGAGGAGCACCGGGGAGCTGTTTTTT. The V gene is TRBV14, the J gene TRBJ2-2; TRBD2 matches 14 bases. The V and J ends lost 6 bases and 4 bases, in that order; junction bases with no gene match: 4. There are 16 residues in the CDR3. Germline V gene data show CDR1 as SGHDN and CDR2 as FVKESK.

This clonotype was observed at least ten times. This sequence joins TRBV20-1 and TRBJ2-5; TRBD2 agrees at 10 bases. The CDR3 length is 16 residues. CDR1 DFQATT and CDR2 SNEGSKA come from the germline V gene (reference sequence). The V gene end was trimmed by 2 bases and the J gene end by 2 bases; junction bases not matched to a gene: 8. CDR3 DNA: TGCAGTGCTAGATCACAGACTAGCGGGTCACAAGAGACCCAGTACTTC. This translates into CSARSQTSGSQETQYF.

This clonotype appeared many times. V is TRBV28 and J is TRBJ2-7; weak D call: TRBD2 (5 bases). CDR1 and CDR2 (germline): MDHEN, SYDVKM. CDR3 size: 15 residues. The V end was cut by 4 bases, the J end by 5 bases, with 18 bases between. CDR3 nucleotide sequence: TGTGCCAGCAGTTCCCGGGTTGAGGGATGGCACGAGCAGTACTTC. Translation: CASSSRVEGWHEQYF.

This rearrangement joins TRBV5-1 to TRBJ1-3; the match to TRBD1 covers 7 bases. V gave up 0 bases and J gave up 4 bases; unmatched junction bases: 4. Germline V gene lookup returns CDR1 SGHRS and CDR2 YFSETQ. There are 15 residues in the CDR3. The CDR3 loop reads CASSLGWTGGNTIYF. DNA for the CDR3: TGCGCCAGCAGCTTGGGGTGGACAGGAGGAAACACCATATATTTT. Supplemented by reference TRBV5-1 and TRBJ1-3, the full variable domain reads KAGVTQTPRYLIKTRGQQVTLSCSPISGHRSVSWYQQTPGQGLQFLFEYFSETQRNKGNFPGRFSGRQFSNSRSEMNVSTLELGDSALYLCASSLGWTGGNTIYFGEGSWLTVV.

This clonotype appeared a few times. This sequence joins TRBV11-2 and TRBJ2-3; 7 positions match TRBD1. Germline loops: CDR1 SGHAT, CDR2 FQNNGV. With V trimmed by 1 base and J by 0 bases, 1 base remained unmatched. The CDR3 extends over 15 amino acids. The CDR3 bases are TGTGCCAGCAGCTTAGTGGACAGGAGCACAGATACGCAGTATTTT. It encodes CASSLVDRSTDTQYF.

This clonotype was seen ten or more times. The chain joins TRBV12-3 or TRBV12-4 to TRBJ2-5; 13 bases are shared with TRBD2. This CDR3 region has 17 residues. V gave up 1 base and J gave up 7 bases; unmatched junction bases: 9. This chain's CDR3 is CASSLEQLAGGSVTQYF. CDR3 sequence (DNA): TGTGCCAGCAGTTTAGAACAACTAGCGGGAGGGTCAGTGACCCAGTACTTC.

This clonotype was picked up many times. The chain recombines TRBV2 with TRBJ2-7, with 7 bases fitting TRBD1. The CDR3 length is 13 residues. Germline V CDR1 and CDR2: SNHLY, FYNNEI. Trimming cost V 7 bases and J 3 bases; bases outside gene matches: 6. This CDR3 is CASKKGQIYEQYF. The CDR3 DNA follows: TGTGCCAGCAAGAAGGGACAGATCTACGAGCAGTACTTC.

This clonotype was detected many times. The chain combines TRBV3-1 with TRBJ1-4, with D hard to call. CDR1 is LGHDT and CDR2 is YNNKEL in the germline V gene (reference sequence). Trimming took 4 bases from V and 5 from J, leaving 14 bases between them. The CDR3 loop spans 15 amino acids. The CDR3 DNA is TGTGCCAGCAGCCTCCGGCGAGGCAGGAATGAAAAACTGTTTTTT. As protein: CASSLRRGRNEKLFF.